This paragraph reports one T cell receptor (beta chain). The sample comes from a study of blood T cell repertoires in COVID-19. For the study at large: Some COVID-19 samples were acute and others convalescent; all came from the United States, Italy and Spain. Sources were T cells, B-cell-depleted T cells, or PBMCs; the material itself was cDNA or gDNA.

Original data processing: Amplification of reference gene primers provided the estimated nucleated cell counts. This table comes from immunoSEQ multiplex PCR, and its TCRdb copy is limited to in-frame clones, with some not included. V and J calls plus clone size are reproduced from that table; the DNA served to infer D and trimming. The sample shows 100,000 to 140,000 clones, 88% of them seen only once. The germline CDR1 and CDR2 sequences are GTSNPN and SVGIG (reference sequence). Trimming took 2 bases from V and 2 from J, leaving 14 bases between them. The CDR3 sequence is 15 residues long. Sequencing was done on a sample of peripheral blood. The receptor's source is a man aged 50 to 59 with active or convalescent COVID-19. The chain has TRBV30 and TRBJ2-3; D might be TRBD1 (6 bases). CDR3 region: CAWSRGGTPTDTQYF. CDR3 nucleotides: TGTGCCTGGAGTCGAGGTGGGACACCCACAGATACGCAGTATTTT.